This is a list of T cell receptor beta chains from one sample in a study of blood T cell repertoires in COVID-19. The table came from immunoSEQ multiplex PCR; TCRdb's copy has only in-frame clones and leaves some out. This sample has 200,000 to 300,000 clones; 65% to 85% occur once, and the top ten carry 6% to 9.5%. Sequencing was done on a sample of peripheral blood. The receptors were sampled from a woman older than 75 with acute or convalescent COVID-19. Both conserved end residues are part of each CDR3. D genes are given only for firm matches. Clone size is stated in some rows and not others, as once, few, many or a class when expanded.

CDR3aa,CDR3nt,j_gene,abundance,len,v_gene,d_gene
CASSQVRLAGGNEQYF,TGTGCCAGCAGCCAAGTAAGGCTAGCGGGAGGAAACGAGCAGTACTTC,TRBJ2-7,NA,16,TRBV3-1/TRBV3-2,TRBD2
CASSQGATEAFF,TGTGCCAGCAGCCAGGGGGCCACTGAAGCTTTCTTT,TRBJ1-1,NA,12,TRBV6-5,TRBD1
CASSGERNTGELFF,TGTGCCAGCAGTGGGGAGAGGAACACCGGGGAGCTGTTTTTT,TRBJ2-2,NA,14,TRBV2,NA
CASSSTGSMPSYGYTF,TGTGCCAGTAGTAGTACAGGCTCTATGCCGTCTTATGGCTACACCTTC,TRBJ1-2,NA,16,TRBV19,NA
CASSDRGRFHTEAFF,TGTGCCAGCAGTGATAGGGGGCGCTTCCACACTGAAGCTTTCTTT,TRBJ1-1,few,15,TRBV6-1,TRBD1
CASSVGLSYEQYF,TGTGCCAGCAGCGTCGGACTTTCCTACGAGCAGTACTTC,TRBJ2-7,NA,13,TRBV7-7,NA
CASSLTGEYEKLFF,TGTGCCAGCAGCCTGACAGGGGAGTACGAAAAACTGTTTTTT,TRBJ1-4,NA,14,TRBV28,TRBD1
CASSLEASGASYNEQFF,TGTGCCAGCAGCTTAGAGGCTAGCGGGGCCTCCTACAATGAGCAGTTCTTC,TRBJ2-1,NA,17,TRBV7-7,TRBD2
CASSFVQGQMAFF,TGCGCCAGCAGCTTTGTGCAGGGTCAAATGGCTTTCTTT,TRBJ1-1,once,13,TRBV5-1,NA
CARRTAGSEGTQYF,TGTGCCAGGAGGACCGCCGGCTCGGAGGGGACCCAGTACTTC,TRBJ2-5,once,14,TRBV30,NA
CASSRSRTVWGYTF,TGTGCCAGCAGCCGAAGCCGGACAGTTTGGGGCTACACCTTC,TRBJ1-2,NA,14,TRBV16,NA
CASSEARGFSGTLNTGELFF,TGTGCCAGCAGTGAAGCACGGGGTTTTAGTGGGACTCTTAACACCGGGGAGCTGTTTTTT,TRBJ2-2,NA,20,TRBV6-1,NA
CASSLQRGASDTQYF,TGCGCCAGCAGCTTGCAGCGGGGGGCTTCAGATACGCAGTATTTT,TRBJ2-3,NA,15,TRBV5-1,TRBD2
CASSLVPSGGNNEQFF,TGTGCCAGCAGCTTAGTCCCTAGCGGGGGAAACAATGAGCAGTTCTTC,TRBJ2-1,NA,16,TRBV11-2,TRBD2
CASSSQDRERNTIYF,TGCGCCAGCAGCTCCCAGGACAGGGAACGAAACACCATATATTTT,TRBJ1-3,NA,15,TRBV5-1,TRBD1
CASSLALGTGAEKLFF,TGTGCCAGCAGCCTAGCTCTAGGGACAGGGGCAGAAAAACTGTTTTTT,TRBJ1-4,NA,16,TRBV7-6,TRBD1
CASTPTRYADNEQFF,TGTGCCAGCACCCCAACCCGGTACGCGGACAATGAGCAGTTCTTC,TRBJ2-1,many,15,TRBV6-2/TRBV6-3,NA
CASSPKTEAYEQYF,TGTGCCAGTAGTCCAAAGACAGAAGCCTACGAGCAGTACTTC,TRBJ2-7,NA,14,TRBV19,NA
CASSLTGEGITQYF,TGTGCCAGCAGCTTAACGGGGGAGGGTATCACGCAGTATTTT,TRBJ2-3,NA,14,TRBV7-3,TRBD2
CASSQPGVETQYF,TGTGCCAGCAGCCAACCGGGGGTAGAGACCCAGTACTTC,TRBJ2-5,once,13,TRBV6-5,NA
CAWSVLAPTVYNEKLFF,TGTGCCTGGAGTGTACTCGCCCCCACAGTCTATAATGAAAAACTGTTTTTT,TRBJ1-4,few,17,TRBV30,NA
CASSQGSGLVEEKLFF,TGTGCCAGCAGCCAAGGATCGGGTTTAGTAGAGGAAAAACTGTTTTTT,TRBJ1-4,NA,16,TRBV14,NA
CASSLLGQGASPLHF,TGTGCCAGCAGCCTTCTGGGACAGGGGGCGTCACCCCTCCACTTT,TRBJ1-6,NA,15,TRBV6-5,TRBD1
CSVSRDTPYEQYF,TGCAGCGTTAGCCGGGACACCCCCTACGAGCAGTACTTC,TRBJ2-7,NA,13,TRBV29-1,NA
CASSYQREWGGEQFF,TGTGCCAGCAGCTACCAGCGGGAGTGGGGCGGGGAGCAGTTCTTC,TRBJ2-1,NA,15,TRBV21-1,NA
CASSEPHRGGQETQYF,TGTGCCAGCAGTGAACCCCACAGGGGGGGGCAAGAGACCCAGTACTTC,TRBJ2-5,NA,16,TRBV6-1,NA
CASSLLTGSVPYEQYF,TGTGCCAGTAGTCTTCTTACAGGGTCAGTCCCCTACGAGCAGTACTTC,TRBJ2-7,NA,16,TRBV19,NA
CASSQDWTTPADTQYF,TGTGCCAGCAGCCAGGACTGGACCACCCCTGCGGATACGCAGTATTTT,TRBJ2-3,NA,16,TRBV4-2,NA
CASSPRTGSAYGYTF,TGCGCCAGCAGCCCCCGGACAGGGAGTGCCTATGGCTACACCTTC,TRBJ1-2,NA,15,TRBV5-1,TRBD1
CAWGPSGVYNEQFF,TGTGCCTGGGGCCCTAGCGGGGTCTACAATGAGCAGTTCTTC,TRBJ2-1,NA,14,TRBV30,TRBD2
CASSDSVWTQYF,TGTGCCAGCAGTGACAGTGTATGGACCCAGTACTTC,TRBJ2-5,NA,12,TRBV6-1,NA
CASTRRGQGNQPQHF,TGTGCCAGCACCCGAAGGGGACAGGGCAATCAGCCCCAGCATTTT,TRBJ1-5,NA,15,TRBV2,TRBD1
CASSIRTPSNTEAFF,TGTGCCAGCAGTATCCGGACACCTTCGAACACTGAAGCTTTCTTT,TRBJ1-1,few,15,TRBV6-5,NA
CASSPEWTGADEQYF,TGTGCCAGCTCACCTGAATGGACAGGGGCCGACGAGCAGTACTTC,TRBJ2-7,NA,15,TRBV18,TRBD1